This T cell receptor (beta chain) was observed in a study of shared clonotypes between healthy human individuals. Whole-study findings and limits: Sorted-subset sequencing was shown by rarefaction to be incomplete despite large depth.

Of note for this clone: Its antigen is currently unknown.

Sequenced by immunoSEQ multiplex PCR; TCRdb stores in-frame clones only, minus some. This table has roughly 2.6 million clones, 90% to 95% appearing once. This clonotype was obtained from a young man in good health. The sequenced sample was naive CD4+ T cells sorted from blood. Indicated subset: CD45RA+ positively selected.

The CDR3 coding sequence is TGTGCCAGTGGGGCAGGGTGGCGGATGAACACCGGGGAGCTGTTTTTT. It is translated as CASGAGWRMNTGELFF. This sequence joins TRBV19 and TRBJ2-2, with D possibly TRBD1 on 5 matching bases. The V gene lost 8 bases and the J gene lost 1 base, with 17 bases spanning the gap. The CDR3 spans 16 residues. The germline CDR1 and CDR2 sequences are LNHDA and SQIVND (reference sequence).